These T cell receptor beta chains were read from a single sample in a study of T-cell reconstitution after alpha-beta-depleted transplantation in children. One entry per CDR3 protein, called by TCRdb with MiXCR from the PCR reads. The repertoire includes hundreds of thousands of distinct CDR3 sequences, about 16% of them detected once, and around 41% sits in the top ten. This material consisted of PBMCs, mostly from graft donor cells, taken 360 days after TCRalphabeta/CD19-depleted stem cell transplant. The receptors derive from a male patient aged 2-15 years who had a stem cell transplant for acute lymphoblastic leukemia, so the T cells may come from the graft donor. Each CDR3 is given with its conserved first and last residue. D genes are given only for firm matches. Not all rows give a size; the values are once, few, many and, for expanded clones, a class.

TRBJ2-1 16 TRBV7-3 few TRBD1 TGTGCCAGCAGCTCCGGCACGGGACAGGGGTACAATGAGCAGTTCTTC CASSSGTGQGYNEQFF
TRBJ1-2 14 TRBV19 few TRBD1 TGTGCCAGTAACCTCGGACAGGGGTACTATGGCTACACCTTC CASNLGQGYYGYTF
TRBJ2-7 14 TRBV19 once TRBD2 TGTGCCACCTCCCGGGGGGTCGGCTCCTACGAGCAGTACTTC CATSRGVGSYEQYF
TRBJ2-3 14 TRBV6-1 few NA TGTGCCAGCGGGGGTCAGACTAGCACAGATACGCAGTATTTT CASGGQTSTDTQYF
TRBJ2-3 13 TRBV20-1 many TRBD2 TGCAGTGCCCAGCGGGATTCCACAGATACGCAGTATTTT CSAQRDSTDTQYF
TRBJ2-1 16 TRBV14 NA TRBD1 TGTGCCAGCAGCCTCTGGCCCAGGGGGATTAACAATGAGCAGTTCTTC CASSLWPRGINNEQFF
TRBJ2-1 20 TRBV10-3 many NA TGTGCCATCCGAGATCCCCTGGTTGCGGGATGGGAGAGCTCCTACAATGAGCAGTTCTTC CAIRDPLVAGWESSYNEQFF
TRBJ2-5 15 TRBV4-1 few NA TGCGCCAGCAGCCAAGGAGGGGGGTACCAAGAGACCCAGTACTTC CASSQGGGYQETQYF
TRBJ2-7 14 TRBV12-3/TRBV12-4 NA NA TGTGCCAGCAGTTGGGGGACGTCCGCCTACGAGCAGTACTTC CASSWGTSAYEQYF
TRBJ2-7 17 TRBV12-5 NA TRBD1 TGTGCTAGTGGTTTGGTACTTTCCGGGACAGGGCGGCGAGAGCAGTACTTC CASGLVLSGTGRREQYF
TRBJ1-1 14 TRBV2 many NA TGTGCCAGCAGTGAAAGGCAGGAGGGGACTGAAGCTTTCTTT CASSERQEGTEAFF
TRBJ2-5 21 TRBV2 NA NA TGTGCCAGCAGTGAAGCGCCCCCTCTTAAGGCTAGCGTAGCATACCAAGAGACCCAGTACTTC CASSEAPPLKASVAYQETQYF
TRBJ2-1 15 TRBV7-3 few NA TGTGCCAGCAGCCCTTGGGGACCAAATTACAATGAGCAGTTCTTC CASSPWGPNYNEQFF
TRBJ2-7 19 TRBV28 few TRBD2 TGTGCCAGCAGTTTAGGGATAACGACTGAGGCTAGCGGGAGATACGAGCAGTACTTC CASSLGITTEASGRYEQYF
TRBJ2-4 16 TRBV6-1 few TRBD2 TGTGCCAGCAGCCGGGGAAGCCCCCGGGAGGGAAACATTCAGTACTTC CASSRGSPREGNIQYF
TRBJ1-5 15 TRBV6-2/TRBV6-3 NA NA TGTGCCAGCAGTTACGTTATGGCAGTCAATCAGCCCCAGCATTTT CASSYVMAVNQPQHF
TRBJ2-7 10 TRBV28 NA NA TGTGCCAGCAGCCGCCGGGCTCAGTACTTC CASSRRAQYF
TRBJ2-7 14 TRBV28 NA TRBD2 TGTGCCAGTAGTGGACTAGACCAATCCTACGAGCAGTACTTC CASSGLDQSYEQYF
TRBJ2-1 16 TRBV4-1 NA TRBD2 TGCGCCAGCAGCCAAGGACTAGCGGGGCCTGGAGATGAGCAGTTCTTC CASSQGLAGPGDEQFF
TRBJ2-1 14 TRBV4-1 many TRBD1 TGCGCCAGCAGCCAAGGGACAGGGATTAATGAGCAGTTCTTC CASSQGTGINEQFF
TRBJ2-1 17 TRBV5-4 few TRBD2 TGTGCCAGCAGCCCGGTAGGACTAGCGACGACTTACAATGAGCAGTTCTTC CASSPVGLATTYNEQFF
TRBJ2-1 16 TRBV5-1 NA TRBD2 TGCGCCAGCAGCTTGGTCTTAGCGGGACCGTACAATGAGCAGTTCTTC CASSLVLAGPYNEQFF
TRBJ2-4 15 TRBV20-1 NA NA TGCAGTGCTAGCTATCCGGGGGCGTCCAAAAACATTCAGTACTTC CSASYPGASKNIQYF
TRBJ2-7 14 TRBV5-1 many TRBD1 TGCGCCAGCAGCTTCGACAGGGGTTACTACGAGCAGTACTTC CASSFDRGYYEQYF
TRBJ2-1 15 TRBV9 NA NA TGTGCCAGCAGCCTAAGTGGGGTGGACTACAATGAGCAGTTCTTC CASSLSGVDYNEQFF
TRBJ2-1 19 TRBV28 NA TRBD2 TGTGCCAGCAGTTCTCCGGGACTAGCGGGAGAAGGCTCCTACAATGAGCAGTTCTTC CASSSPGLAGEGSYNEQFF
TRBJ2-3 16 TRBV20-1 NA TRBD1 TGCAGTGCTAGTGTGAGGGGACAGGGCCTTGGCGATACGCAGTATTTT CSASVRGQGLGDTQYF
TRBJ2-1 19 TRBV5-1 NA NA TGCGCCAGCAGCCCCATAGACTACTCCAAAATGGGTTGGGCCAATGAGCAGTTCTTC CASSPIDYSKMGWANEQFF
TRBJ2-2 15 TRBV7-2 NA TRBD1 TGTGCCAGCAGCCGGACAGGGGGCTACACCGGGGAGCTGTTTTTT CASSRTGGYTGELFF
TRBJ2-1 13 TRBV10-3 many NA TGTGCCATCAGGTTCGACTTGGGCAATGAGCAGTTCTTC CAIRFDLGNEQFF
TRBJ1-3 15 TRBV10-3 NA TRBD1 TGTGCCACGGGTCCGGGACAGTCCTCTGGAAACACCATATATTTT CATGPGQSSGNTIYF
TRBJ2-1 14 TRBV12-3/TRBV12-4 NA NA TGTGCCAGCAGTTTGGGACCCGTCGACAATGAGCAGTTCTTC CASSLGPVDNEQFF
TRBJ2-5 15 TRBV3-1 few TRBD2 TGTGCCACCTCCTCACTAGCGGGAGGTGGGGAGACCCAGTACTTC CATSSLAGGGETQYF
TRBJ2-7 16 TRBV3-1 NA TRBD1 TGTGCCAGCAGCCCGTTAGATGAGACAGGGACCTACGAGCAGTACTTC CASSPLDETGTYEQYF
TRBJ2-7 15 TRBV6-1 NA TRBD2 TGTGCCAGCAGAGCCGGGACTAGCGACCCCTACGAGCAGTACTTC CASRAGTSDPYEQYF
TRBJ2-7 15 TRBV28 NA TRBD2 TGTGCCAGCAGTTTAGCGGGAGGTAACTCCTACGAGCAGTACTTC CASSLAGGNSYEQYF
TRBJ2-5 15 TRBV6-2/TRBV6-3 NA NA TGTGCCAGCAGCAGTATCAGGACAGACCAAGAGACCCAGTACTTC CASSSIRTDQETQYF
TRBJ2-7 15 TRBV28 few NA TGTGCCAGCAGTTTTAGGGGGAGGACAAGCCGACTGCAGTACTTC CASSFRGRTSRLQYF
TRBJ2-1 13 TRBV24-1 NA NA TGTGCCACCAGTGATAGTAACAGGGCTGAGCAGTTCTTC CATSDSNRAEQFF
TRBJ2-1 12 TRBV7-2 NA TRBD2 TGTGCCAGCAGTGTGACTAGCCCCGAGCAGTTCTTC CASSVTSPEQFF
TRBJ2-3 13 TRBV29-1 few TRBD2 TGCAGCGTTGGACTAGCTGTAACAGATACGCAGTATTTT CSVGLAVTDTQYF
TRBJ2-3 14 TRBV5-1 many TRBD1 TGCGCCAGCAGCTTGGACAGGGGAACAGATACGCAGTATTTT CASSLDRGTDTQYF
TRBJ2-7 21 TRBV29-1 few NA TGCAGCGTTCTAGCCCCCCCAGCCCTCCGTCCGGGACATCGGGTTTTATACGAGCAGTACTTC CSVLAPPALRPGHRVLYEQYF
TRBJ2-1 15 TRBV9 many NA TGTGCCAGCAGCAGGGACATCAGTAGGGACAATGAGCAGTTCTTC CASSRDISRDNEQFF
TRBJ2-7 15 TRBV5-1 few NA TGCGCCAGCAGAAAGGGCGGGACAGAGACCTACGAGCAGTACTTC CASRKGGTETYEQYF